This T cell receptor (beta chain) was recovered during a study of T cell clonality in common variable immunodeficiency. V dropped 6 bases and J dropped 7 bases, with 15 bases sitting between them. This CDR3 comprises 12 residues. Germline values: CDR1 SQVTM, CDR2 ANQGSEA. Control and CVID samples contributed equal amounts of genomic DNA. Generated by immunoSEQ multiplex PCR, the TCRdb table keeps only in-frame clones and is missing some. The specimen has tens of thousands of clones, none found just once. Regarding the study as a whole: Reportedly, TCR beta sequences from common variable immunodeficiency showed fewer deletions and N-nucleotide insertions. Compared with healthy controls, CVID subjects showed increased TCRbeta clonality, mostly in about a third. What drives increased CVID clonality needs T cell subpopulation sequencing.

This clone was counted many times. Its antigen remains unknown. The read ends 3 residues shy of where the CDR3 ends; the end is completed using the germline J gene. The sample consisted of peripheral blood mononuclear cells. V gene TRBV29-1 combines with J gene TRBJ1-2, with D possibly matching TRBD1 (5 bases). The TCR comes from a person aged 18 to 75 in good health. The chain's CDR3 is CSVGTKGVGYTF. The covered CDR3 bases are TGCAGCGTAGGCACCAAAGGGGTTGGC. Variable domain in full (rest from reference TRBV29-1 and TRBJ1-2): SAVISQKPSRDICQRGTSLTIQCQVDSQVTMMFWYRQQPGQSLTLIATANQGSEATYESGFVIDKFPISRPNLTFSTLTVSNMSPEDSSIYLCSVGTKGVGYTFGSGTRLTVV.